A selection of T cell receptor beta chains follows, all from one sample in a study of blood T cell repertoires in COVID-19. Sequencing was performed with immunoSEQ multiplex PCR; in TCRdb, only in-frame clones are kept and a portion is missing. The profile shows over 200,000 clones, about 90% of them singletons. The sequenced sample consisted of peripheral blood. The receptor source for this set is a person in their late teens or twenties with COVID-19, enrolled during active disease. Both conserved end residues are part of each CDR3. The D gene is left open where the match is weak. Expanded clones get a size class; other rows say once, few or many, or leave the size out.

NA	TRBJ2-5	TRBV7-9	TRBD2	TGTGCCAGCAGCTCTAGGGTTAGCGGGATCGAGACCCAGTACTTC	CASSSRVSGIETQYF
NA	TRBJ2-1	TRBV30	TRBD1	TGTGCCTGGAGTGGACAGGGCTACAATGAGCAGTTCTTC	CAWSGQGYNEQFF
once	TRBJ1-2	TRBV7-8	NA	TGTGCCAGCAGCTTAACTTCCACCCACGGGAATGGCTACACCTTC	CASSLTSTHGNGYTF
NA	TRBJ2-7	TRBV5-3	NA	TGTGCCAGAAGCCCTCTAATTGTTACCTACGAGCAGTACTTC	CARSPLIVTYEQYF
NA	TRBJ2-7	TRBV3-1/TRBV3-2	TRBD2	TGTGCCAGCAGCCTTGGGACTAGCGGGCTACAGTACTTC	CASSLGTSGLQYF
NA	TRBJ2-1	TRBV5-1	NA	TGCGCCAGCAGCTCAAGTGGCGGGACGAAGGACGGCAATGAGCAGTTCTTC	CASSSSGGTKDGNEQFF
NA	TRBJ1-1	TRBV5-4	TRBD1	TGTGCCAGCAGGGCCGGGACAGAGAACACTGAAGCTTTCTTT	CASRAGTENTEAFF
NA	TRBJ2-2	TRBV10-2	TRBD2	TGCGCCAGCAGACCGACTAGCGGGAGAGGGGACACCGGGGAGCTGTTTTTT	CASRPTSGRGDTGELFF
NA	TRBJ2-2	TRBV15	NA	TGTGCCACCAGGAATAACTACGACAGTTCTAACACCGGGGAGCTGTTTTTT	CATRNNYDSSNTGELFF
NA	TRBJ2-3	TRBV19	TRBD1	TGTGCCAGTAGTCTGGGGACAGGGGGCGCCGGCACAGATACGCAGTATTTT	CASSLGTGGAGTDTQYF
NA	TRBJ2-7	TRBV4-1	TRBD2	TGCGCCAGCAGCCCGACGGGGGGGCGGACCTACGAGCAGTACTTC	CASSPTGGRTYEQYF
NA	TRBJ2-1	TRBV28	TRBD2	TGTGCCAGCAGTTTAGGAGCGGGAGGGCTAATTAATGAGCAGTTCTTC	CASSLGAGGLINEQFF
NA	TRBJ1-2	TRBV6-5	NA	TGTGCCAGCGGAGGGTCAAGCGATGGCTACACCTTC	CASGGSSDGYTF
NA	TRBJ2-2	TRBV2	NA	TGTGCCAGCAGTGGGGAGACGGCGAACACCGGGGAGCTGTTTTTT	CASSGETANTGELFF
NA	TRBJ2-7	TRBV30	TRBD2	TGTGCCTGGAGTAGCCTAGCGGGTGGCGAGCAGTACTTC	CAWSSLAGGEQYF
NA	TRBJ2-2	TRBV4-1	NA	TGCGCCAGCAGCCAAGTAATCCTCGGGGACACCGGGGAGCTGTTTTTT	CASSQVILGDTGELFF
NA	TRBJ2-1	TRBV3-1/TRBV3-2	TRBD2	TGTGCCAGCAGCCCTCTAGCGGGAGGACACAATGAGCAGTTCTTC	CASSPLAGGHNEQFF
NA	TRBJ2-5	TRBV30	TRBD2	TGTGCCTGGAGTGTAGCGGGGGAAGAGACCCAGTACTTC	CAWSVAGEETQYF
NA	TRBJ1-5	TRBV12-3/TRBV12-4	NA	TGTGCCAGCAGTTCAGACAGCCAGCCCCAGCATTTT	CASSSDSQPQHF
NA	TRBJ1-4	TRBV9	TRBD1	TGTGCCAGCAGCGGGACAGGGCTGCGGGAAAAACTGTTTTTT	CASSGTGLREKLFF
once	TRBJ2-1	TRBV18	NA	TGTGCCAGCTCACGGAACACGCCACAAGCGATACTCAATGAGCAGTTCTTC	CASSRNTPQAILNEQFF
NA	TRBJ1-5	TRBV27	NA	TGTGCCAGCAGTCCAGACACTTGGAATCAGCCCCAGCATTTT	CASSPDTWNQPQHF
NA	TRBJ1-2	TRBV3-1/TRBV3-2	TRBD1	TGTGCCACCATGGGGGCAAGGGGGCAAGGCTACACCTTC	CATMGARGQGYTF
NA	TRBJ2-1	TRBV10-3	NA	TGTGCCATGGGGACATCAACTACCGATGAGCAGTTCTTC	CAMGTSTTDEQFF
NA	TRBJ2-5	TRBV7-6	TRBD1	TGTGCCAGCAGCTTAGTAGGACAGGGGGCGCACGAGACCCAGTACTTC	CASSLVGQGAHETQYF
NA	TRBJ2-5	TRBV5-1	TRBD2	TGCGCCAGCAGTGGGGGGAGCGGGAACCAAGAGACCCAGTACTTC	CASSGGSGNQETQYF
once	TRBJ1-5	TRBV28	NA	TGTGCCAGCAGTGTAGGGAGTCTTAGCAATCAGCCCCAGCATTTT	CASSVGSLSNQPQHF
NA	TRBJ1-5	TRBV19	NA	TGTGCCAGTGATCAGGGTTACAATCAGCCCCAGCATTTT	CASDQGYNQPQHF
NA	TRBJ2-2	TRBV7-6	NA	TGTGCCAGCAGCTCACGCGCATCGGGGTCACCCGGGGAGCTGTTTTTT	CASSSRASGSPGELFF
NA	TRBJ2-5	TRBV5-4	NA	TGTGCCAGCAGCATCATCCAAGAGACCCAGTACTTC	CASSIIQETQYF
NA	TRBJ2-1	TRBV5-1	TRBD2	TGCGCCAGCAGTCGGACTAGCGGGAGCAATGAGCAGTTCTTC	CASSRTSGSNEQFF
NA	TRBJ2-6	TRBV11-3	NA	TGTGCCAGCAGTCGGGACTCCTCTGGGGCCAACGTCCTGACTTTC	CASSRDSSGANVLTF
NA	TRBJ2-2	TRBV4-3	NA	TGCGCCAGCAGCCAATTAATAGCCCAGATAGCGAACACCGGGGAGCTGTTTTTT	CASSQLIAQIANTGELFF
NA	TRBJ2-7	TRBV7-6	NA	TGTGCCAGCAGTCTCACTGGTCTCTACGAGCAGTACTTC	CASSLTGLYEQYF
once	TRBJ2-6	TRBV7-9	NA	TGTGCCAGCAGCTTAGGAGACTCTGGGGCCAACGTCCTGACTTTC	CASSLGDSGANVLTF
NA	TRBJ2-7	TRBV14	TRBD1	TGTGCCAGCAGCCAAGCGCCAGGACAGGGGCCCTACGAGCAGTACTTC	CASSQAPGQGPYEQYF
once	TRBJ1-4	TRBV6-1	NA	TGTGCCAGCAGTGAGGCAGGAGAAAAACTGTTTTTT	CASSEAGEKLFF
NA	TRBJ2-7	TRBV28	TRBD1	TGTGCCAGCAGTTCCCTAAGTTGGACAGGGGGCTACGAGCAGTACTTC	CASSSLSWTGGYEQYF
NA	TRBJ1-1	TRBV7-8	NA	TGTGCCAGCAGCTTACTAGAGGGTACGACTGAAGCTTTCTTT	CASSLLEGTTEAFF
NA	TRBJ2-7	TRBV4-1	NA	TGCGCCAGCTCAACAGGGTCCTACGAGCAGTACTTC	CASSTGSYEQYF
NA	TRBJ1-4	TRBV5-6	TRBD1	TGTGCCAGCAGCTTTCGGGACAGTAATGAAAAACTGTTTTTT	CASSFRDSNEKLFF
once	TRBJ2-5	TRBV18	TRBD1	TGTGCCAGCTCACCACGCGACAGGGGAGAGACCCAGTACTTC	CASSPRDRGETQYF
NA	TRBJ2-4	TRBV18	TRBD1	TGTGCCAGCTCACCAGGGACAGAAAACATTCAGTACTTC	CASSPGTENIQYF
NA	TRBJ2-3	TRBV6-1	NA	TGTGCCAGCAGTGAAGTCAACACCCCCACAGATACGCAGTATTTT	CASSEVNTPTDTQYF
NA	TRBJ2-7	TRBV29-1	NA	TGCAGCGCCCTGACAGGTGACTCCTACGAGCAGTACTTC	CSALTGDSYEQYF
NA	TRBJ2-2	TRBV5-4	NA	TGTGCCAGCGAGGGATGGAACACCGGGGAGCTGTTTTTT	CASEGWNTGELFF
NA	TRBJ2-2	TRBV5-1	TRBD1	TGCGCCAGCAGCCTTCAGGGGGACACCGGGGAGCTGTTTTTT	CASSLQGDTGELFF
few	TRBJ2-7	TRBV4-2	TRBD1	TGTGCCAGCAGCCGCCTACAGGGGGCGATCCCCTACGAGCAGTACTTC	CASSRLQGAIPYEQYF
NA	TRBJ2-3	TRBV3-1/TRBV3-2	NA	TGTGCCAGCAGCCTTCCGCGGCGCGAGGATACGCAGTATTTT	CASSLPRREDTQYF
NA	TRBJ2-5	TRBV28	TRBD2	TGTGCCACCCGCTCGGGACTAGCGGGAGTCCGGGAGACCCAGTACTTC	CATRSGLAGVRETQYF
NA	TRBJ1-6	TRBV19	NA	TGTGCCTCGGAGCAGGGAATAAACTCACCCCTCCACTTT	CASEQGINSPLHF
few	TRBJ2-7	TRBV5-1	NA	TGCGCCAGCAGCTTGGACCGACTATCTTCCCTCTACGAGCAGTACTTC	CASSLDRLSSLYEQYF
NA	TRBJ1-2	TRBV7-2	TRBD1	TGTGCCAGCAGCTTTGACTCGGGGGGTGGACAGGGCCCTCGTGATGGCTACACCTTC	CASSFDSGGGQGPRDGYTF
once	TRBJ2-7	TRBV20-1	NA	TGCAGTGCTAGTTCTTCCGAGCAGTACTTC	CSASSSEQYF
NA	TRBJ1-3	TRBV18	NA	TGTGCCAGCTCACCCTCCACAGGGCCCGGAAACACCATATATTTT	CASSPSTGPGNTIYF